This T cell receptor (beta chain) is drawn from a study of T cell repertoires in cytomegalovirus infection. At the level of the study: Based on public TCR beta signatures, there were indications of CMV infection and of a matching HLA type. General study points: What dominated the ex vivo response were HLA-C-restricted CMV-specific TCR beta clonotypes. Carriers of CMV and the relevant HLA type were discriminated by public TCR beta frequency.

Concerning this clonotype: What it recognizes is unknown.

TCRdb reprocessed the reads via MiXCR and lists one record per CDR3 protein. The sample holds 200,000 to 300,000 distinct CDR3 sequences, approximately 9.1% seen once. With 6 bases removed from V and 0 bases from J, the gap between germline ends came to 15 bases. CDR1 is DFQATT and CDR2 is SNEGSKA in the germline V gene (reference sequence). This CDR3 contains 15 residues. The TCR sequence derives from a human donor in good health (CMV status not recorded). Some clones in this sample may be carry-over from other donors' samples. Source material: PBMCs. V gene TRBV20-1 combines with J gene TRBJ1-5; D gene unclear. The CDR3 DNA reads TGCAGTGCCGTCCCCGGACCAGATAGCAATCAGCCCCAGCATTTT. Translating gives CSAVPGPDSNQPQHF.